Below are 21 T cell receptor beta chains sequenced from a single sample in a study of blood T cell repertoires in COVID-19. This table comes from immunoSEQ multiplex PCR, and its TCRdb copy is limited to in-frame clones, with some not included. The table has approximately 300,000 clones, nearly 90% seen once. The sample consisted of PBMCs or T cells enriched from blood (not recorded which). All receptors come from a woman aged 30 to 39 who had recovered from COVID-19.

This clone was recorded only once. J is TRBJ2-1 and V is TRBV3-1 (or the pseudogene TRBV3-2), with TRBD2 identical over 8 bases. The CDR3 is made up of 13 amino acids. Germline V CDR1 and CDR2: LGHDT, YNNKEL (reference sequence). V was pared by 5 bases and J by 15 bases, with 12 bases of the junction left unmatched. Written as DNA, the CDR3 is TGTGCCAGCAGCTCCTCCGGGACTAGTGGTCCGTTCTTC. Protein sequence: CASSSSGTSGPFF.

The chain links TRBV11-3 to TRBJ2-7; 11 bases are shared with TRBD1. There are 14 residues in the CDR3. Germline V gives CDR1 SGHNT, CDR2 YENEEA. The ends lost 5 bases at V and 2 bases at J; junction bases unmatched: 2. CDR3 amino acids: CASSRGQGAYEQYF. Here the CDR3 DNA reads TGTGCCAGCAGCCGGGGACAGGGGGCCTACGAGCAGTACTTC.

V usage is TRBV29-1 and J usage is TRBJ2-5; D remains ambiguous. The CDR3 length is 10 residues. The germline V and J ends were trimmed by 7 bases and 2 bases, with 5 bases remaining between them. Germline values: CDR1 SQVTM, CDR2 ANQGSEA. The CDR3 loop is CSGLQETQYF. CDR3 DNA sequence: TGCAGCGGCCTACAAGAGACCCAGTACTTC.

CDR3 nucleotide sequence: TGTGCCAGCAGCTTAGATCCGAGCGGAGCTAACTATGGCTACACCTTC. As protein: CASSLDPSGANYGYTF. The chain couples TRBV7-2 to TRBJ1-2; D is unclear. The CDR3 runs 16 residues. V was trimmed by 1 base and J by 0 bases, leaving 12 bases between them. Germline values: CDR1 SGHTA, CDR2 FQGNSA.

The CDR3 bases are TGTGCCAGCAGCTTTTACAGGGGGCTCCAAGAGACCCAGTACTTC. Protein product: CASSFYRGLQETQYF. This chain joins TRBV7-8 and TRBJ2-5, with TRBD1 identical over 9 bases. V shed 3 bases, J shed 1 base, and the junction held 3 bases outside the gene matches. Germline V lookup: CDR1 SGHVS, CDR2 FQNEAQ. This CDR3 comprises 15 residues.

The chain is built from TRBV4-3 and TRBJ1-3, with unresolved D. Trimming cost V 1 base and J 2 bases, with 3 bases left between them. The CDR3 sequence is 13 residues long. From germline, CDR1 is LGHNA and CDR2 YSLEER. CDR3 bases: TGCGCCAGCAGCCAAGTAACTGGAAACACCATATATTTT. Translating gives CASSQVTGNTIYF.

The chain carries TRBV14 and TRBJ2-3; tentative D call: TRBD1 (5 bases). Germline loops: CDR1 SGHDN, CDR2 FVKESK. The CDR3 is 17 amino acids. V lost 3 bases to trimming and J lost 1 base, with 17 bases between them. The CDR3 is CASSHPPRTGRTDTQYF. CDR3 DNA sequence: TGTGCCAGCAGCCACCCACCTAGAACAGGACGCACAGATACGCAGTATTTT.

The rearrangement uses TRBV10-1 and TRBJ2-7; D remains unclear. The V end was cut by 0 bases, the J end by 3 bases, with 6 bases between. The CDR3 loop spans 13 amino acids. Germline CDR1 WNHNN, CDR2 SYGVQD (reference sequence). CDR3 sequence: CASSESPGYEQYF. The CDR3 DNA follows: TGCGCCAGCAGTGAGTCGCCGGGCTACGAGCAGTACTTC.

V gene TRBV15 combines with J gene TRBJ1-3; tentatively, D is TRBD1 (5 bases). CDR1 LNHNV and CDR2 YYDKDF come from the germline V gene (reference sequence). Trimming took 0 bases from V and 6 from J, leaving 12 bases between them. This CDR3 is 15 amino acids long. The chain's CDR3 is CATSRERAGINTIYF. The CDR3 coding sequence is TGTGCCACCAGCAGAGAACGGGCAGGGATAAACACCATATATTTT.

This rearrangement joins TRBV19 to TRBJ2-7; D call uncertain. Per germline, CDR1 LNHDA and CDR2 SQIVND (reference sequence). The CDR3 totals 15 residues. V shed 1 base and J shed 2 bases, with 12 bases lying between them. CDR3 amino acids: CASSIGENPPYEQYF. CDR3 in DNA: TGTGCCAGTAGTATAGGTGAGAATCCCCCCTACGAGCAGTACTTC.

The rearrangement joins TRBV19 to TRBJ2-1; D is uncertain. The CDR3 spans 12 residues. V dropped 5 bases and J dropped 10 bases, with 12 bases sitting between them. Germline-derived CDR1 and CDR2 are LNHDA and SQIVND (reference sequence). The CDR3 sequence is CASSPSGEEQFF. The CDR3 coding sequence is TGTGCCAGTAGTCCGTCCGGAGAGGAGCAGTTCTTC. The variable domain in full, with the rest retrieved from reference TRBV19 and TRBJ2-1, is DGGITQSPKYLFRKEGQNVTLSCEQNLNHDAMYWYRQDPGQGLRLIYYSQIVNDFQKGDIAEGYSVSREKKESFPLTVTSAQKNPTAFYLCASSPSGEEQFFGPGTRLTVL.

The V and J genes are TRBV4-1 and TRBJ2-1; 10 bases match TRBD1. V trimming: 2 bases; J trimming: 10 bases; junction bases outside the gene matches: 11. CDR1 is MGHRA and CDR2 is YSYEKL in the germline V gene. The CDR3 has 16 amino acids. Here the CDR3 reads CASSQPGQGISGEQFF. The CDR3 DNA sequence: TGCGCCAGCAGCCAACCGGGACAGGGGATATCAGGCGAGCAGTTCTTC.

The V gene is TRBV6-5, the J gene TRBJ1-1; maybe TRBD1 (6 bases). CDR3 length: 13 amino acids. Germline V gives CDR1 MNHEY, CDR2 SVGAGI. V shed 2 bases and J shed 8 bases, with 12 bases lying between them. CDR3 in amino acids: CASSYNRAEEAFF. In DNA, the CDR3 is TGTGCCAGCAGTTACAACAGGGCGGAAGAAGCTTTCTTT.

The V and J genes are TRBV6-5 and TRBJ2-7; TRBD1 matches at 10 bases. The CDR3 extends over 12 amino acids. Germline CDR1 MNHEY, CDR2 SVGAGI. Trimming at V came to 11 bases and at J to 5 bases, leaving 6 bases not matched to a gene. This chain's CDR3 is CAGRTGGNEQYF. The CDR3 DNA follows: TGTGCCGGAAGGACAGGGGGAAACGAGCAGTACTTC.

The V call is TRBV12-3 or TRBV12-4, the J call TRBJ2-1; D gene ambiguous. The CDR3 totals 12 residues. V shed 4 bases and J shed 8 bases, with 9 bases lying between them. CDR3 nucleotide sequence: TGTGCCAGCAGTTCGACGCGGCATGAGCAGTTCTTC. This codes for CASSSTRHEQFF.

J is TRBJ2-1 and V is TRBV5-1, with a possible D match to TRBD1 (5 bases). V lost 0 bases and J 0 bases, leaving 7 bases between the germline ends. There are 15 residues in the CDR3. Germline V gene sequence: CDR1 SGHRS, CDR2 YFSETQ. The chain's CDR3 is CASSLDRNSYNEQFF. For the CDR3, the DNA is TGCGCCAGCAGCTTGGACAGGAACTCCTACAATGAGCAGTTCTTC.

The chain couples TRBV10-3 to TRBJ1-2; maybe TRBD1 (6 bases). CDR3 length: 11 residues. Trimming stripped 4 bases from V and 8 bases from J, with 8 bases between. Germline V gene lookup returns CDR1 ENHRY and CDR2 SYGVKD. As DNA, the CDR3 is TGTGCCATCAGTGCAGGGGAAGGCTACACCTTC. Amino acid sequence: CAISAGEGYTF.

V gene TRBV29-1 combines with J gene TRBJ2-2, with 16 bases lining up with TRBD2. Per the germline V gene, CDR1 is SQVTM and CDR2 is ANQGSEA. V was pared by 7 bases and J by 3 bases, with 5 bases of the junction left unmatched. The CDR3 is 16 amino acids. CDR3 region: CSGSGTSGGDTGELFF. The CDR3 coding sequence is TGCAGCGGATCCGGGACTAGCGGGGGGGACACCGGGGAGCTGTTTTTT.

This chain joins TRBV7-9 and TRBJ1-2; 7 bases are a match to TRBD1. Germline trimming cut 4 bases from V and 4 bases from J; bases unmatched to any gene: 9. This CDR3 region has 15 residues. The germline gives CDR1 SEHNR, CDR2 FQNEAQ (reference sequence). CDR3 sequence reads: CASSSGTATPYGYTF. The CDR3, as DNA: TGTGCCAGCAGCTCCGGGACAGCTACTCCCTATGGCTACACCTTC.

The chain combines TRBV5-1 with TRBJ1-1; D gene ambiguous. The CDR3 is 14 residues long. V shed 4 bases and J shed 0 bases, with 10 bases lying between them. Germline V CDR1 and CDR2: SGHRS, YFSETQ. DNA for the CDR3: TGCGCCAGCAGCCTCACTAGGGTGAACACTGAAGCTTTCTTT. Its translation is CASSLTRVNTEAFF.

The V call is TRBV7-2, the J call TRBJ1-6, with 10 bases matching TRBD1. Germline CDR1 and CDR2: SGHTA and FQGNSA. Unmatched junction bases numbered 5, after V lost 5 bases and J lost 10 bases. This CDR3 has 14 residues. This CDR3 reads CASSAGTGDSPLHF. CDR3 nucleotides: TGTGCCAGCAGCGCCGGGACAGGGGACTCACCCCTCCACTTT.